This TCR beta chain was identified during a study of CD8+CD57+ T cells in acquired aplastic anemia. Overall study findings and caveats: With respect to CD8+ Simpson's diversity, patients and controls did not differ significantly.

As for this clonotype: No antigen is known for it.

Genomic DNA provided the template from which TCR beta VDJ and CDR3 profiles were obtained. TCRdb processed the reads anew with MiXCR; each CDR3 protein has one entry. There are 150,000 to 200,000 distinct CDR3 sequences in the sample; around 45% occur only once, and under 3.5% lies in the top ten. V was pared by 8 bases and J by 5 bases, with 13 bases between. Per germline, CDR1 SGHTA and CDR2 FQGTGA. The length of the CDR3 is 12 residues. The sequenced sample consisted of sorted CD4+, CD8+, or CD8+CD57+ T cells (not recorded which) from PBMCs. The receptor's source is a human donor in good health. The chain links TRBV7-3 to TRBJ2-7; possible D gene TRBD1, 6 bases. CDR3 nucleotide sequence: TGTGCCAGCGGACCTTCAGGGGACGAGCAGTACTTC. Protein: CASGPSGDEQYF. Complete variable domain (other parts from reference TRBV7-3 and TRBJ2-7): GAGVSQTPSNKVTEKGKYVELRCDPISGHTALYWYRQSLGQGPEFLIYFQGTGAADDSGLPNDRFFAVRPEGSVSTLKIQRTERGDSAVYLCASGPSGDEQYFGPGTRLTVT.